This T cell receptor beta chain was profiled in a study of graft-versus-host responses after intestinal transplantation. Study-level background: In this cohort, recipients had multivisceral, liver-intestinal, or isolated intestinal transplants. Findings and caveats of the study: Peak levels of circulating GvH clones tracked with early post-transplant HvG declines. Allografts from individuals with graft-donor T cell macrochimerism displayed high graft-versus-host to host-versus-graft clonal ratios.

The repertoire was sequenced with immunoSEQ multiplex PCR; TCRdb's copy has only in-frame clones and lacks some. Seen here are just under 30,000 clones, over 60% observed once, and the top ten hold 3% to 3.5%. Trimming shortened V by 3 bases and J by 6 bases, and 11 bases separated the two germline ends. The CDR3 sequence is 13 residues long. Per the germline V gene, CDR1 is SGHRS and CDR2 is YFSETQ. Notes on this clone: Its antigen is not identified.

To release intraepithelial and lamina propria lymphocytes, the graft tissue was processed. The sequencing used ileum tissue, collected 98 days after intestinal transplantation. The sequence derives from a human patient who received an intestinal transplant, so some T cells may come from the graft donor. V usage is TRBV5-1 and J usage is TRBJ2-3, with D possibly called TRBD1 or TRBD2 (6 bases each). The CDR3 DNA reads as TGCGCCAGCAGCTGGGGGGCAGGGGATACGCAGTATTTT. This encodes CASSWGAGDTQYF.